A selection of T cell receptor beta chains follows, all from one sample in a study of blood T cell repertoires in COVID-19. Generated by immunoSEQ multiplex PCR, the TCRdb table keeps only in-frame clones and is missing some. The sample yields some 180,000 clones, about 88% seen once. Material: peripheral blood. The receptors were gathered from a man between 50 and 59 years old with COVID-19, enrolled during active disease. Both conserved end residues are part of each CDR3. The D gene is left open where the match is weak. The size entry is marked missing in some rows and otherwise reads once, few, many or a size class.

>.|TRBD2|TRBJ2-2|TRBV9
CASSVGGTSGAPNTGELFF
TGTGCCAGCAGCGTAGGGGGGACTAGCGGGGCCCCGAACACCGGGGAGCTGTTTTTT
>.|TRBD2|TRBJ2-1|TRBV19
CASSIVRGNNEQFF
TGTGCCAGTAGTATAGTGCGGGGGAACAATGAGCAGTTCTTC
>.|TRBD2|TRBJ2-3|TRBV7-2
CASSPRTSGGRRTDTQYF
TGTGCCAGCAGCCCGAGGACTAGCGGGGGGCGGCGCACAGATACGCAGTATTTT
>.|.|TRBJ1-2|TRBV25-1
CASSEYTGLGYTF
TGTGCCAGCAGTGAATATACAGGGTTAGGCTACACCTTC
>.|.|TRBJ2-7|TRBV5-5
CASSLGVSEQYF
TGTGCCAGCAGTTTAGGGGTTAGCGAGCAGTACTTC
>.|TRBD1|TRBJ2-1|TRBV7-8
CASSTRDRGWNEQFF
TGTGCCAGCAGCACCCGGGACAGGGGTTGGAATGAGCAGTTCTTC
>.|TRBD1|TRBJ1-1|TRBV6-4
CASSPSDRGRGNTEAFF
TGTGCCAGCAGTCCGTCCGACAGGGGGCGGGGGAACACTGAAGCTTTCTTT
>few|.|TRBJ2-7|TRBV6-1
CASSEVTGGAEQYF
TGTGCCAGCAGTGAAGTAACAGGGGGGGCCGAGCAGTACTTC
>.|.|TRBJ1-4|TRBV7-2
CASSLTGTTNEKLFF
TGTGCCAGCAGCTTGACAGGAACAACTAATGAAAAACTGTTTTTT
>.|TRBD2|TRBJ2-5|TRBV7-2
CASSFLAGQETQYF
TGTGCCAGCAGCTTCCTAGCGGGACAAGAGACCCAGTACTTC
>many|.|TRBJ1-1|TRBV5-6
CASSILGQNTEAFF
TGTGCCAGCAGCATCTTGGGACAGAACACTGAAGCTTTCTTT
>.|TRBD2|TRBJ2-2|TRBV2
CASRDSGANTGELFF
TGTGCCAGCAGGGATAGCGGGGCGAACACCGGGGAGCTGTTTTTT
>once|TRBD1|TRBJ2-7|TRBV23-1
CASRNEDGQGNSYEQYF
TGCGCCAGCAGGAACGAAGACGGACAGGGAAACTCCTACGAGCAGTACTTC
>.|TRBD1|TRBJ2-1|TRBV7-8
CASSGQGGSYNEQFF
TGTGCCAGCAGCGGACAGGGGGGCTCCTACAATGAGCAGTTCTTC
>few|.|TRBJ1-5|TRBV12-3/TRBV12-4
CASSLGRVQPQHF
TGTGCCAGCAGTTTAGGCAGGGTCCAGCCCCAGCATTTT
>.|TRBD2|TRBJ2-3|TRBV6-5
CASSYSPGTSGGTQYF
TGTGCCAGCAGTTACTCCCCCGGGACTAGCGGGGGGACGCAGTATTTT
>.|TRBD1|TRBJ2-5|TRBV7-2
CASSLGQGPGTQYF
TGTGCCAGCAGCCTCGGACAGGGACCGGGGACCCAGTACTTC
>.|.|TRBJ1-5|TRBV6-1
CASSVPFVLPRASRSQPQHF
TGTGCCAGCAGTGTCCCTTTCGTACTCCCCAGGGCTTCGAGGAGTCAGCCCCAGCATTTT
>.|.|TRBJ1-2|TRBV10-3
CAISGQNYGYTF
TGTGCCATCAGTGGTCAGAACTATGGCTACACCTTC
>.|.|TRBJ2-2|TRBV30
CAWRATASGELFF
TGTGCCTGGAGGGCGACAGCGTCCGGGGAGCTGTTTTTT
>.|.|TRBJ2-2|TRBV6-2/TRBV6-3
CASSYSIVPASDYGELFF
TGTGCCAGCAGTTACTCGATTGTCCCGGCTAGCGATTACGGGGAGCTGTTTTTT
>.|TRBD2|TRBJ2-1|TRBV5-1
CASQREGRYEQFF
TGCGCCAGTCAGCGGGAGGGGAGGTATGAGCAGTTCTTC
>.|.|TRBJ2-7|TRBV25-1
CASSREIGSYEQYF
TGTGCCAGCAGTAGGGAGATCGGGTCCTACGAGCAGTACTTC
>.|.|TRBJ1-3|TRBV6-5
CASSNPSDQRNTIYF
TGTGCCAGCAGTAACCCCAGCGACCAAAGAAACACCATATATTTT
>.|TRBD1|TRBJ2-2|TRBV4-1
CASSQLRDRGSGELFF
TGCGCCAGCAGCCAACTCCGGGACAGGGGGTCCGGGGAGCTGTTTTTT
>.|TRBD2|TRBJ2-3|TRBV5-1
CASSLGASGSTDTQYF
TGCGCCAGCAGCTTGGGGGCTAGCGGTAGCACAGATACGCAGTATTTT
>.|.|TRBJ1-4|TRBV6-5
CASSIGPNEKLFF
TGTGCCAGCAGCATCGGTCCTAACGAAAAACTGTTTTTT
>.|.|TRBJ1-2|TRBV7-2
CASNIPWEEGYGYTF
TGTGCCAGCAACATCCCGTGGGAGGAAGGCTATGGCTACACCTTC